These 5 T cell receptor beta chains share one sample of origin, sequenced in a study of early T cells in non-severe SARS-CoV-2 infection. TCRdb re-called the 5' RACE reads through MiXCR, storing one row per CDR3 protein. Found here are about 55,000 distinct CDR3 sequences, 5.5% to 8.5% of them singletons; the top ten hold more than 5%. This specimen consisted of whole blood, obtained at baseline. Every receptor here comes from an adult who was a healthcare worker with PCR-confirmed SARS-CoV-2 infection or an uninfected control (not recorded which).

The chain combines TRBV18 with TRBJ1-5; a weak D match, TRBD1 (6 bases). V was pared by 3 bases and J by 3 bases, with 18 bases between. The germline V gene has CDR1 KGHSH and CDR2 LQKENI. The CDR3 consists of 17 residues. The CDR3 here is CASSPSPGQGYNQPQHF. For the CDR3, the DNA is TGTGCCAGCTCACCTAGTCCGGGACAAGGTTACAATCAGCCCCAGCATTTT. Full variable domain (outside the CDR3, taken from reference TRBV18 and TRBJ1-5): NAGVMQNPRHLVRRRGQEARLRCSPMKGHSHVYWYRQLPEEGLKFMVYLQKENIIDESGMPKERFSAEFPKEGPSILRIQQVVRGDSAAYFCASSPSPGQGYNQPQHFGDGTRLSIL.

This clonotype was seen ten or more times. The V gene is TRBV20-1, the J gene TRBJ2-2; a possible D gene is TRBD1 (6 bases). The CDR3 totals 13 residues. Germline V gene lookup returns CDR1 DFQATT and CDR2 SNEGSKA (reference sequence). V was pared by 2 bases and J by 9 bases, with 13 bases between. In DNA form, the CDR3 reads TGCAGTGCTAGAACACAGGGAATCCGGGAGCTGTTTTTT. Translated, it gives CSARTQGIRELFF.

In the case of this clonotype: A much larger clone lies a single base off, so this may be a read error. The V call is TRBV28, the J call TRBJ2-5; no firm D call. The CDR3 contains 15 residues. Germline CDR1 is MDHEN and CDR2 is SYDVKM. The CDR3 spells CASSFLGWLQEIQYF. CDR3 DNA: TGTGCCAGCAGTTTCCTCGGGTGGCTGCAAGAGATCCAGTACTTC.

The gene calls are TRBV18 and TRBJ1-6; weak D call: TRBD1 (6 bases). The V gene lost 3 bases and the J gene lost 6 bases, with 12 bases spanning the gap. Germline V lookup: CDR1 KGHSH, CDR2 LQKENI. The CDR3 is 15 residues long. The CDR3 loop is CASSPSGARNSPLHF. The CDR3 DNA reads TGTGCCAGCTCACCGTCGGGGGCGCGTAATTCACCCCTCCACTTT. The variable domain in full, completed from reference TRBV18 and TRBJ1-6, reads NAGVMQNPRHLVRRRGQEARLRCSPMKGHSHVYWYRQLPEEGLKFMVYLQKENIIDESGMPKERFSAEFPKEGPSILRIQQVVRGDSAAYFCASSPSGARNSPLHFGNGTRLTVT.

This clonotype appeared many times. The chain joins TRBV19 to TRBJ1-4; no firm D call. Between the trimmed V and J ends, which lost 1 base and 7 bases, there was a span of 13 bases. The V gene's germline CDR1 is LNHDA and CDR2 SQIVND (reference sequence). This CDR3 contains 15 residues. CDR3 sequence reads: CASSIVAARGEKLFF. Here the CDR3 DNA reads TGTGCCAGTAGTATAGTGGCAGCCCGGGGTGAAAAACTGTTTTTT. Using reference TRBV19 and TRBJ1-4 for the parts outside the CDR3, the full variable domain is DGGITQSPKYLFRKEGQNVTLSCEQNLNHDAMYWYRQDPGQGLRLIYYSQIVNDFQKGDIAEGYSVSREKKESFPLTVTSAQKNPTAFYLCASSIVAARGEKLFFGSGTQLSVL.